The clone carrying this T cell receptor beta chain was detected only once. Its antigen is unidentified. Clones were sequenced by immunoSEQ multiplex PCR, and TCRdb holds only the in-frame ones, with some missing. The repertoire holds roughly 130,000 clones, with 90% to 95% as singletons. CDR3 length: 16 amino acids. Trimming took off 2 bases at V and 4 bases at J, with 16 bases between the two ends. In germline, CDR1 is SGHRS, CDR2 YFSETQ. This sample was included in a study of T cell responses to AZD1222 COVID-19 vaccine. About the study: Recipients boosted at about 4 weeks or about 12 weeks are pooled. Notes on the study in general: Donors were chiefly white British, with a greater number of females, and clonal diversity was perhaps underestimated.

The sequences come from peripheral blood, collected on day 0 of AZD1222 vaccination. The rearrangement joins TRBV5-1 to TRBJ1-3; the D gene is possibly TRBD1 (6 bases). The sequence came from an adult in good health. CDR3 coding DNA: TGCGCCAGCAGCTTATACGTCCGGGGGCAAGGAAACACCATATATTTT. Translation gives CASSLYVRGQGNTIYF. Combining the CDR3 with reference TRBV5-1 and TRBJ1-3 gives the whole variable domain KAGVTQTPRYLIKTRGQQVTLSCSPISGHRSVSWYQQTPGQGLQFLFEYFSETQRNKGNFPGRFSGRQFSNSRSEMNVSTLELGDSALYLCASSLYVRGQGNTIYFGEGSWLTVV.